The sequence of this TCR beta chain was determined in a study of blood T cell repertoires in COVID-19. Germline V gene lookup returns CDR1 SQVTM and CDR2 ANQGSEA. The CDR3 has 14 residues. V dropped 0 bases and J dropped 0 bases, with 8 bases sitting between them. Here immunoSEQ multiplex PCR was the method, and the copy in TCRdb shows in-frame clones only, minus some. The sample records about 320,000 clones, about 85% being singletons. Enrolled through a virtual design, the participants were between about 18 and 100 years of age and came from 24 US areas. All recovered Cohort 3 donors got two negative PCRs, got clearance, or saw symptom resolution.

The material sequenced was PBMCs or T cells enriched from blood (not recorded which). This chain joins TRBV29-1 and TRBJ1-1; D not resolved. This receptor was identified in a woman aged 25 to 45 who had recovered from COVID-19. CDR3 region: CSVEDTVVNTEAFF. CDR3 DNA sequence: TGCAGCGTTGAAGACACAGTGGTGAACACTGAAGCTTTCTTT.